The source of this T cell receptor beta chain is a study of T cells after somatic rescue of genetic block. The CDR3 runs 16 residues. The germline gives CDR1 SGHKS, CDR2 YYEKEE (reference sequence). J gave up 4 bases and V 0 bases, and 4 bases lay outside the gene matches. Some clones are missing from TCRdb's copy, which holds only in-frame ones; the method was immunoSEQ multiplex PCR. The table has about 72,000 clones, roughly 91% seen once. The J gene is TRBJ2-2, the V gene TRBV5-5, with 9 nucleotides matching TRBD1. Sequencing input: peripheral blood mononuclear cells (PBMCs). The clonotype originates from a man in his thirties or forties. The CDR3 loop is CASSLVATGGTGELFF. CDR3 DNA: TGTGCCAGCAGCTTGGTGGCGACAGGGGGCACCGGGGAGCTGTTTTTT.